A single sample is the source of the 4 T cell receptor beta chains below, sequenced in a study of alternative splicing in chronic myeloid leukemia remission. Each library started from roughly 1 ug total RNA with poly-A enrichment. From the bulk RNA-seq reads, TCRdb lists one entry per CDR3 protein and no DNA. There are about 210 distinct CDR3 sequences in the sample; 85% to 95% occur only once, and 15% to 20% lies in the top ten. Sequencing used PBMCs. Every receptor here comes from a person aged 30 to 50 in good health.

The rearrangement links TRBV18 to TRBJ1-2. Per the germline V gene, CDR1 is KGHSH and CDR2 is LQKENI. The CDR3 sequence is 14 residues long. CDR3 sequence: CASSPPVSNYGYTF.

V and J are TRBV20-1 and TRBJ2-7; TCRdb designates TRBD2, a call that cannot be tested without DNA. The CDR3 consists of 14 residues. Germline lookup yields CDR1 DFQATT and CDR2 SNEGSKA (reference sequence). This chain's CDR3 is CSATPTGGSYEQYF.

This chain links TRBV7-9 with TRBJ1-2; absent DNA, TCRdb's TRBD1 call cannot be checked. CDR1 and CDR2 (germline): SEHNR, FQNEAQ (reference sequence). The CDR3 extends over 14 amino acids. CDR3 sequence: CASSPGTGGHGYTF.

CDR3 amino acids: CASRPRASGRNEQFF. This chain uses TRBV5-1 with TRBJ2-1; TCRdb picks TRBD2, but there is no DNA to check that call. The germline gives CDR1 SGHRS, CDR2 YFSETQ. The CDR3 has 15 amino acids.